Listed here is a single T cell receptor beta chain. Its antigen remains unidentified. Per-nucleotide qualities are absent, and no much larger clonotype sits a single base away. The sample belongs to a study of blood T cell repertoires in COVID-19 (dated by TCRdb to 2018 to 2021). Turning to the overall study: Samples from collaborators originated in the United States, Italy and Spain and spanned both the acute and convalescent phases of COVID-19. Nearly every sample came with metadata listing a de-identified subject ID, COVID-19 status, age in years and sex. Samples came from the ongoing ImmuneRACE study (first 160 participants) plus 1,254 subjects from 6 global collaborators. The prospective study material was composed of cDNA or gDNA derived from T cells, B-cell-depleted T cells, or PBMCs. HLA class I and class II types, where available, came from metadata supplied by the sample provider rather than from assay-based typing. Subjects who had been exposed to COVID-19, were actively infected with it, or had recovered from it provided the deeply sampled blood TCRbeta repertoires that made up the dataset. The repertoires were released in a freely available public database intended as a resource for research on the immune response to SARS-CoV-2. Study-level results and caveats: How much clinical and demographic metadata was included differed by source and by participant, and the metadata was provided uncurated.

V has 1 base trimmed and J has 6 bases trimmed; junction bases matching no gene number 17. The CDR3 holds 20 amino acids from the cysteine to the phenylalanine. Of the read, only the CDR3 DNA is kept; its 60 bases are in frame from base 1. CDR1 and CDR2 are drawn from the germline V gene: MNHNS, SASEGT. The collaborating institutions used their own protocols to collect whole blood in K2EDTA tubes. For TCRbeta analysis, collaborators shipped samples in one of three forms: frozen whole blood, isolated PBMCs, or DNA extracted from either of those sample types. TCRbeta CDR3 regions were amplified from genomic DNA by means of the immunoSEQ Assay, a bias-controlled multiplex PCR. The paper's data handling went like this. The number of nucleated cells in each sample was estimated by amplification of reference gene primers within the assay. Sequence reads were collapsed and filtered to measure the absolute abundance of every unique TCRbeta CDR3 rearrangement. For each sample, productive Simpson clonality was calculated by taking the square root of Simpson's diversity index across productive rearrangements. The source is immuneACCESS, and TCRdb retained only in-frame sequences with V and J called. Part of the clones is not carried over; for the studies checked, unresolved V genes explain less than half of this, and the remainder is unexplained. V and J calls and clone size follow that table, whereas D and trimming were derived from the DNA. Within this sample are around 380,000 clones, with about 80% of them counted one time only. In total, the top ten clones hold more than 0.95% of the sample.

The clonotype originates from a human donor with acute or convalescent COVID-19. The donor label of this sample is uncertain. Rearrangement joined TRBV6-1 to TRBJ2-7; 14 of the junction bases match TRBD2. The specimen sequenced was peripheral blood. The CDR3 reads as follows: CASSEDETSGRALYSIEQYF. The base sequence is TGTGCCAGCAGTGAAGACGAGACTAGCGGGAGGGCCCTATATAGTATCGAGCAGTACTTC.